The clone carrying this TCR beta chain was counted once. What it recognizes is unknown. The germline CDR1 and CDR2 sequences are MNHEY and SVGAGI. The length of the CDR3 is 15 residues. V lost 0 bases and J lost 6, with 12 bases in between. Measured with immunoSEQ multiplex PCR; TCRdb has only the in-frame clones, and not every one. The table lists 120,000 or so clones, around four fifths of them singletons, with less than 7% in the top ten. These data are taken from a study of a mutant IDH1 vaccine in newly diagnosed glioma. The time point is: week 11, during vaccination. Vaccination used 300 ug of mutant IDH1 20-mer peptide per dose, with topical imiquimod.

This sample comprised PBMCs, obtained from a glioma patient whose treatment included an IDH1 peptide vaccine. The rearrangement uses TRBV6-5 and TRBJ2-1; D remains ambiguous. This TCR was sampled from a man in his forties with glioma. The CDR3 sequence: CASSYSKVGLNEQFF. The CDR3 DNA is TGTGCCAGCAGTTACTCGAAGGTGGGCCTCAATGAGCAGTTCTTC.